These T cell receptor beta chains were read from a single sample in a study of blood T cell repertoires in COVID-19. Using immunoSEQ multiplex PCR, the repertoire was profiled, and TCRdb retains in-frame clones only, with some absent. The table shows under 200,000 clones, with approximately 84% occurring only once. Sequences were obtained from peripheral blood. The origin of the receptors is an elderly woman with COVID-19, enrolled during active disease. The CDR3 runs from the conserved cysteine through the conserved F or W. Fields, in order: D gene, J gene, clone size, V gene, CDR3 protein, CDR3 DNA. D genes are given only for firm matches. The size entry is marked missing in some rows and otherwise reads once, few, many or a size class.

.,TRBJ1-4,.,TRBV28,CASSLQIPSGTEKLFF,TGTGCCAGCAGTTTACAAATTCCTAGCGGGACAGAAAAACTGTTTTTT
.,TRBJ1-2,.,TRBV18,CASSKPQTRGGGYGYTF,TGTGCCAGCTCGAAACCCCAAACGAGGGGAGGTGGCTATGGCTACACCTTC
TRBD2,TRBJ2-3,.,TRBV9,CASSGSGTSVTSTDTQYF,TGTGCCAGCAGCGGCTCCGGGACTAGCGTCACTAGCACAGATACGCAGTATTTT
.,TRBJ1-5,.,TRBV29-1,CSAGDYSNQPQHF,TGCAGCGCCGGGGATTATAGCAATCAGCCCCAGCATTTT
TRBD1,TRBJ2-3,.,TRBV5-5,CASSLVTGVPDTQYF,TGTGCCAGCAGCTTGGTGACAGGGGTACCAGATACGCAGTATTTT
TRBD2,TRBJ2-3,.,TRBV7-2,CASSGTGGRTDTQYF,TGTGCCAGCAGTGGAACGGGGGGACGCACAGATACGCAGTATTTT
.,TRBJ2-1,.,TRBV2,CASSGPGRGGEQFF,TGTGCCAGCAGTGGGCCGGGCCGCGGAGGTGAGCAGTTCTTC
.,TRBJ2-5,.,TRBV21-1,CASSKGSGGLQETQYF,TGTGCCAGCAGCAAAGGCAGCGGGGGGCTCCAAGAGACCCAGTACTTC
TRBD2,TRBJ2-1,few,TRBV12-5,CASGLGLANNEQFF,TGTGCTAGTGGTTTGGGACTAGCGAACAATGAGCAGTTCTTC
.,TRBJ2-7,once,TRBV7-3,CASSLVAGATYEQYF,TGTGCCAGCAGCTTAGTGGCAGGGGCGACCTACGAGCAGTACTTC
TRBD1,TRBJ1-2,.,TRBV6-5,CASRRTGQGLGGYTF,TGTGCCAGCAGAAGGACGGGACAGGGGTTGGGCGGCTACACCTTC
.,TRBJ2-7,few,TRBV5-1,CASSPEALYEQYF,TGCGCCAGCAGCCCGGAGGCACTCTACGAGCAGTACTTC
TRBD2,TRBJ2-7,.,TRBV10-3,CATRLAGGYEQYF,TGTGCCACAAGACTAGCGGGAGGATACGAGCAGTACTTC
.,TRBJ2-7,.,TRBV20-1,CSIDRSTEQYF,TGCAGCATCGACAGGTCTACGGAGCAGTACTTC
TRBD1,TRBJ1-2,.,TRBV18,CASSPDRDGYTF,TGTGCCAGCTCACCAGACAGGGATGGCTACACCTTC
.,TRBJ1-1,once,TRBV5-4,CASSLEPDNTEAFF,TGTGCCAGCAGCTTGGAGCCCGATAACACTGAAGCTTTCTTT
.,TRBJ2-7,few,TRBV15,CATSRGPRAPYEQYF,TGTGCCACCAGCAGAGGGCCCAGGGCCCCTTACGAGCAGTACTTC
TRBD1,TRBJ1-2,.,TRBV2,CASSTTGGGGYTF,TGTGCCAGCAGTACGACAGGGGGCGGTGGCTACACCTTC
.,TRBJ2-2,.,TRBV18,CASSPPGTILNTGELFF,TGTGCCAGCTCACCCCCAGGGACAATTTTAAACACCGGGGAGCTGTTTTTT
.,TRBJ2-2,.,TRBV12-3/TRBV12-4,CASSWSGDGELFF,TGTGCCAGCAGTTGGTCAGGGGACGGGGAGCTGTTTTTT
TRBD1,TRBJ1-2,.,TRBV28,CASSGTGRLYGYTF,TGTGCCAGCAGTGGGACAGGGAGACTCTATGGCTACACCTTC
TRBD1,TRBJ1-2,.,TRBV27,CASSLAGGYGYTF,TGTGCCAGCAGTTTAGCAGGGGGCTATGGCTACACCTTC
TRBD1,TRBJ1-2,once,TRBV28,CASSLTGTGYGYTF,TGTGCCAGCAGTTTAACCGGGACAGGCTATGGCTACACCTTC
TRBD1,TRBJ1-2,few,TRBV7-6,CASSTGQGAPGGYTF,TGTGCCAGCAGCACCGGACAGGGGGCGCCGGGTGGCTACACCTTC
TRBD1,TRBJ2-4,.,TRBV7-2,CASSQQGVNIQYF,TGTGCCAGCAGTCAACAGGGGGTCAACATTCAGTACTTC
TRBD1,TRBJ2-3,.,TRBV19,CASSTRTGGPDTQYF,TGTGCCAGTAGTACAAGGACAGGGGGACCAGATACGCAGTATTTT
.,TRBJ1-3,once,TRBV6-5,CASRAGGGNTIYF,TGTGCCAGCAGGGCAGGCGGGGGAAACACCATATATTTT
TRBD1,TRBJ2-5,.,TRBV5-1,CASSLAVTGGETQYF,TGCGCCAGCAGCTTGGCCGTAACAGGGGGGGAGACCCAGTACTTC
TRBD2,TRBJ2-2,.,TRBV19,CATGIGVAGYTGELFF,TGTGCCACCGGTATCGGCGTAGCGGGCTACACCGGGGAGCTGTTTTTT
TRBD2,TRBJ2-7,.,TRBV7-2,CASSSTPLAGSPYEQYF,TGTGCCAGCAGCTCCACCCCCCTAGCGGGGAGTCCTTACGAGCAGTACTTC
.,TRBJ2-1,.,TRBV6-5,CASSFSSDEQFF,TGTGCCAGCAGTTTTTCTAGCGATGAGCAGTTCTTC
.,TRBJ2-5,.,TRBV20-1,CSASRRGQGEETQYF,TGCAGTGCTAGTAGGAGGGGGCAGGGAGAAGAGACCCAGTACTTC
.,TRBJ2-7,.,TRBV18,CASSPGGVEQYF,TGTGCCAGCTCACCAGGGGGCGTCGAGCAGTACTTC
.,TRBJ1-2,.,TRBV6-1,CASSEVIGYTF,TGTGCCAGCAGTGAAGTGATCGGTTACACCTTC
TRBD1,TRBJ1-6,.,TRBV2,CASTRDRVFSPLHF,TGTGCCAGCACCCGGGACAGGGTCTTCTCACCCCTCCACTTT
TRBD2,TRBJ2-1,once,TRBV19,CASSIGTSGRADEQFF,TGTGCCAGTAGTATAGGGACTAGCGGGAGGGCCGATGAGCAGTTCTTC
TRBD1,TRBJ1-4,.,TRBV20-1,CSASDRVAEKLFF,TGCAGTGCTAGTGACAGGGTAGCTGAAAAACTGTTTTTT